This passage covers 3 T cell receptor beta chains from one sample sequenced in a study of spatial heterogeneity in lung cancer. MiXCR was run by TCRdb on the 5' RACE reads, yielding one entry per CDR3 protein. The sample shows around 48,000 distinct CDR3 sequences, about 5.8% of them seen only once. Time point: sample taken at primary tumor resection. The specimen comprised PBMCs, sampled at surgery. These receptors all stem from a male donor with early-stage non-small cell lung cancer.

This clonotype was counted many times. The chain uses TRBV2 and TRBJ2-5; 8 nucleotides agree with TRBD2. The CDR3 sequence is 14 residues long. The V gene's germline CDR1 is SNHLY and CDR2 FYNNEI. The V and J ends lost 5 bases and 4 bases, in that order; junction bases with no gene match: 6. The CDR3 reads CASSPTAGAETQYF. The CDR3 bases are TGTGCCAGCAGTCCTACAGCGGGAGCAGAGACCCAGTACTTC. Variable domain in full (rest from reference TRBV2 and TRBJ2-5): EPEVTQTPSHQVTQMGQEVILRCVPISNHLYFYWYRQILGQKVEFLVSFYNNEISEKSEIFDDQFSVERPDGSNFTLKIRSTKLEDSAMYFCASSPTAGAETQYFGPGTRLLVL.

This clonotype turned up a few times. The rearrangement uses TRBV6-1 and TRBJ2-7; D is perhaps TRBD2 (6 bases). V gave up 0 bases and J gave up 3 bases, with 9 bases separating them. The germline CDR1 and CDR2 sequences are MNHNS and SASEGT. The CDR3 has 14 amino acids. CDR3 region: CASSEAGGNYEQYF. In DNA, the CDR3 is TGTGCCAGCAGTGAAGCAGGAGGGAACTACGAGCAGTACTTC.

This clonotype was seen at least ten times. J is TRBJ2-1 and V is TRBV20-1, with 7 bases matching TRBD2. CDR3 length: 15 amino acids. Trimming took 2 bases from V and 0 from J; bases not matched to a gene: 4. The V gene's germline CDR1 is DFQATT and CDR2 SNEGSKA (reference sequence). CDR3 in amino acids: CSARSGGSSYNEQFF. In DNA, the CDR3 is TGCAGTGCTAGAAGCGGCGGGAGCTCCTACAATGAGCAGTTCTTC.